Listed below are T cell receptor beta chains from one sample, sequenced in a study of shared clonotypes between healthy human individuals. Assay used: immunoSEQ multiplex PCR; TCRdb lists only in-frame clones, some missing. The sample gives 2 million to 2.5 million clones, approximately 95% of which show up once; about 0.39% is in the top ten. Material for sequencing was naive CD4+ T cells from PBMCs. The source is a man aged 18 to 29 in good health. Some clones in this sample may be carry-over from other donors' samples. The conserved cysteine and the conserved F or W are not part of the CDR3 here. Rows give clone size only sometimes, using once, few, many, or a class for an expanded clone.

CDR3aa: ASSQAGLAGGGYNEQF
j_gene: TRBJ2-1
v_gene: TRBV4-1
abundance: -

CDR3aa: ASSSPDRGSYQPQH
j_gene: TRBJ1-5
v_gene: TRBV28
abundance: -

CDR3aa: ASSFGTGTDTQY
j_gene: TRBJ2-3
v_gene: TRBV5-1
abundance: -

CDR3aa: ATLTRGRETQY
j_gene: TRBJ2-5
v_gene: TRBV6-1
abundance: once

CDR3aa: ASSLLDYGYT
j_gene: TRBJ1-2
v_gene: TRBV7-2
abundance: -

CDR3aa: ASSFPGNEQY
j_gene: TRBJ2-7
v_gene: TRBV5-1
abundance: -

CDR3aa: ASGQHRLNTEAF
j_gene: TRBJ1-1
v_gene: TRBV4-1
abundance: -

CDR3aa: ASSHMGPGANVLT
j_gene: TRBJ2-6
v_gene: TRBV7-3
abundance: once

CDR3aa: ASSHREAGGYEQY
j_gene: TRBJ2-7
v_gene: TRBV5-6
abundance: -

CDR3aa: ASSKFYRLSYEQY
j_gene: TRBJ2-7
v_gene: TRBV21-1
abundance: -

CDR3aa: ASSMYGPYEQY
j_gene: TRBJ2-7
v_gene: TRBV19
abundance: -

CDR3aa: ASSRDRGSYNEQF
j_gene: TRBJ2-1
v_gene: TRBV6-1
abundance: -

CDR3aa: ASSDTGRGPKRENQPQH
j_gene: TRBJ1-5
v_gene: TRBV27
abundance: -

CDR3aa: ASSQTELNTGELF
j_gene: TRBJ2-2
v_gene: TRBV19
abundance: -

CDR3aa: ASSLPPNVEAF
j_gene: TRBJ1-1
v_gene: TRBV6-6
abundance: -

CDR3aa: ASSLPGTQETQY
j_gene: TRBJ2-5
v_gene: TRBV28
abundance: -

CDR3aa: ASSLGAGPSYNEQF
j_gene: TRBJ2-1
v_gene: TRBV5-1
abundance: -

CDR3aa: ASSQLRDTQY
j_gene: TRBJ2-3
v_gene: TRBV14
abundance: -

CDR3aa: ASSPRRDLYEETQY
j_gene: TRBJ2-5
v_gene: TRBV18
abundance: -

CDR3aa: ASSLAGGPSVYEQF
j_gene: TRBJ2-1
v_gene: TRBV7-2
abundance: -

CDR3aa: ASSVTWDRVNTEAF
j_gene: TRBJ1-1
v_gene: TRBV7-2
abundance: -

CDR3aa: ASSPMSGSYNEQF
j_gene: TRBJ2-1
v_gene: TRBV18
abundance: once

CDR3aa: ASSLAGASGRQSYEQY
j_gene: TRBJ2-7
v_gene: TRBV5-8
abundance: once

CDR3aa: ASSIGEGLGNSPLH
j_gene: TRBJ1-6
v_gene: TRBV7-6
abundance: -

CDR3aa: ATSRSQGRGGADEQY
j_gene: TRBJ2-7
v_gene: TRBV15
abundance: -

CDR3aa: ASSLRRVPAGYNEQF
j_gene: TRBJ2-1
v_gene: TRBV5-1
abundance: -

CDR3aa: ASSLGGLINSPLH
j_gene: TRBJ1-6
v_gene: TRBV5-1
abundance: -

CDR3aa: ASSDRERDTGELF
j_gene: TRBJ2-2
v_gene: TRBV28
abundance: once

CDR3aa: ASSLEGSQPQH
j_gene: TRBJ1-5
v_gene: TRBV7-9
abundance: -

CDR3aa: ASRQRPTYEQY
j_gene: TRBJ2-7
v_gene: TRBV2
abundance: -

CDR3aa: ASSVPPGTSGKDEQF
j_gene: TRBJ2-1
v_gene: TRBV10-2
abundance: once

CDR3aa: ASSRWTGAAYEQY
j_gene: TRBJ2-7
v_gene: TRBV27
abundance: -

CDR3aa: ASSEAPGGARVQF
j_gene: TRBJ2-1
v_gene: TRBV6-1
abundance: -

CDR3aa: ASSFRRGWSDTQY
j_gene: TRBJ2-3
v_gene: TRBV28
abundance: once